Following are 5 T cell receptor beta chains from one sample sequenced in a study of shared clonotypes between healthy human individuals. Sequencing was performed with immunoSEQ multiplex PCR; in TCRdb, only in-frame clones are kept and a portion is missing. Among about 1 million clones listed, around 74% were seen once. Sequenced: memory CD4+ T cells sorted from blood. Subset noted: CD45RA-negative fraction. The receptor source for this set is a man younger than 35 in good health.

The CDR3 loop is CAWTANTDTQYF. CDR3 DNA: TGTGCCTGGACAGCGAACACAGATACGCAGTATTTT. The gene calls are TRBV30 and TRBJ2-3, with no clear D. The ends were cut back, 4 bases at V and 2 bases at J, with 7 bases in the middle. This CDR3 is 12 amino acids long. The germline V gene encodes CDR1 GTSNPN and CDR2 SVGIG (reference sequence).

This chain uses TRBV28 with TRBJ2-6; D remains ambiguous. V was trimmed by 8 bases and J by 0 bases, leaving 8 bases between them. The length of the CDR3 is 14 residues. Looked up from germline, CDR1 is MDHEN and CDR2 is SYDVKM. The CDR3 bases are TGTGCCAGCTCCGATTTCTCTGGGGCCAACGTCCTGACTTTC. This encodes CASSDFSGANVLTF.

This rearrangement joins TRBV16 to TRBJ2-7; no firm D call. Trimming removed 1 base at V and 3 bases at J, with 1 base between. This CDR3 contains 11 residues. The V gene's germline CDR1 is KGHSY and CDR2 FQNENV. In DNA, the CDR3 is TGTGCCAGCAGCCAATACTACGAGCAGTACTTC. This translates into CASSQYYEQYF.

The chain recombines TRBV29-1 with TRBJ2-7; D is possibly TRBD1 (5 bases). CDR3 length equals 13 residues. CDR1 and CDR2 (germline): SQVTM, ANQGSEA. V was trimmed by 6 bases and J by 3 bases, leaving 15 bases between them. The CDR3 sequence is CSVPGSKGYEQYF. DNA of the CDR3: TGCAGCGTCCCAGGGTCCAAGGGCTACGAGCAGTACTTC.

The chain recombines TRBV30 with TRBJ2-2; D is unresolved. In germline, CDR1 is GTSNPN, CDR2 SVGIG (reference sequence). The ends were cut back, 4 bases at V and 5 bases at J, with 5 bases in the middle. The CDR3 spans 11 residues. CDR3 nucleotide sequence: TGTGCCTGGACCACGACCGGGGAGCTGTTTTTT. This encodes CAWTTTGELFF. Full variable domain (outside the CDR3, taken from reference TRBV30 and TRBJ2-2): SQTIHQWPATLVQPVGSPLSLECTVEGTSNPNLYWYRQAAGRGLQLLFYSVGIGQISSEVPQNLSASRPQDRQFILSSKKLLLSDSGFYLCAWTTTGELFFGEGSRLTVL.